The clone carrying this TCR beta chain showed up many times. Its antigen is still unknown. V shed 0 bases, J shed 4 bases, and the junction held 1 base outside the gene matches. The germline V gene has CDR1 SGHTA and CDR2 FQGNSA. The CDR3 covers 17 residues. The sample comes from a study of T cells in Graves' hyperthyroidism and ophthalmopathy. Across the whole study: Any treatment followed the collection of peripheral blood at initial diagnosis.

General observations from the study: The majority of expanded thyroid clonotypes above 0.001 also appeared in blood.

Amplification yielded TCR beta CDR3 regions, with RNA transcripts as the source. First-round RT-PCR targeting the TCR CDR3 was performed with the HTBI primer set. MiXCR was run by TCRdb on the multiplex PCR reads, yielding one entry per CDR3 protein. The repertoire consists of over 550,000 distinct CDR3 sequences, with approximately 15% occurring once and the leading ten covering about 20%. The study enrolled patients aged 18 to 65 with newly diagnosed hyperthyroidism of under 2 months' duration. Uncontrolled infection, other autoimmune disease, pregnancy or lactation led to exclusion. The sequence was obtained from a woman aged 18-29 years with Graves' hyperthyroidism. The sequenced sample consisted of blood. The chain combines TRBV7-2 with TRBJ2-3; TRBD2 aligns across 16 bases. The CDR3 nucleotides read TGTGCCAGCAGCTTAGCTGGGACTAGCGGGAGGGCAGATACGCAGTATTTT. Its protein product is CASSLAGTSGRADTQYF.